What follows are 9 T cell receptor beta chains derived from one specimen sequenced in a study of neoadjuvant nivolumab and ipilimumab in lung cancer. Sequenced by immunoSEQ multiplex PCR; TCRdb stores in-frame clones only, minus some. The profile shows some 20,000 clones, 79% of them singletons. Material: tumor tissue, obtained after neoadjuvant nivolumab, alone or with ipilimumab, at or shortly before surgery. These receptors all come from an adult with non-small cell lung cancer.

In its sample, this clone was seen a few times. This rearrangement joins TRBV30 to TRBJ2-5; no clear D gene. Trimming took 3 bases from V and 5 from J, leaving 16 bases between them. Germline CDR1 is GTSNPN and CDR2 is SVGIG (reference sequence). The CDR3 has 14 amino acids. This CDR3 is CAWRDGAVGETQYF. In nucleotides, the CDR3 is TGTGCCTGGAGAGATGGCGCGGTCGGGGAGACCCAGTACTTC.

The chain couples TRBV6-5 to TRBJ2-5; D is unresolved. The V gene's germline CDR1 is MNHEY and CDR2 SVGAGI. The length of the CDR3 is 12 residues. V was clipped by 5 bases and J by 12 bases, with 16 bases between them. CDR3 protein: CASSDLTFVEYF. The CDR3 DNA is TGTGCCAGCAGTGACTTGACATTTGTTGAGTACTTC.

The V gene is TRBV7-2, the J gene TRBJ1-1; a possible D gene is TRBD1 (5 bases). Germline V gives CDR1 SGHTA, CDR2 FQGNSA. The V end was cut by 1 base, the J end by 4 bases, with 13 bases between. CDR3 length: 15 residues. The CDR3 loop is CASSLGSGYRTEAFF. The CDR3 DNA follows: TGTGCCAGCAGCTTAGGGTCAGGGTACCGCACTGAAGCTTTCTTT.

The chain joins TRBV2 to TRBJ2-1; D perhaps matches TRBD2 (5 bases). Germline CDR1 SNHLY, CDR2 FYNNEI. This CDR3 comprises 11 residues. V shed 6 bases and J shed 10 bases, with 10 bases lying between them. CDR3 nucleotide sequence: TGTGCCAGCAGGTACCCTAGCGAGCAGTTCTTC. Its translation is CASRYPSEQFF.

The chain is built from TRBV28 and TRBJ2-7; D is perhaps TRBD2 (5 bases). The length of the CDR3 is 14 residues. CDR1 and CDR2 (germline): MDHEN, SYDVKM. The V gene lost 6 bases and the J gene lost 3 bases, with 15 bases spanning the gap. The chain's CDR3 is CASRPVGGYYEQYF. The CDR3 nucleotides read TGTGCCAGCAGGCCGGTGGGCGGGTACTACGAGCAGTACTTC.

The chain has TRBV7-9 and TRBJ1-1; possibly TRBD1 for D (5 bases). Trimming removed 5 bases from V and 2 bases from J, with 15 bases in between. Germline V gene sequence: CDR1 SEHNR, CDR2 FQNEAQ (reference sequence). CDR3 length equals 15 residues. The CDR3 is CASSPAGTENTEAFF. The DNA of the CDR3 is TGTGCCAGCAGCCCAGCCGGGACGGAAAACACTGAAGCTTTCTTT.

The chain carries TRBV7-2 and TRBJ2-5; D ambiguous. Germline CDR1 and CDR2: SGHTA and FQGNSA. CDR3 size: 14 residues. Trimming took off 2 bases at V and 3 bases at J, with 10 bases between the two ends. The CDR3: CASSLSAREETQYF. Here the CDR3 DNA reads TGTGCCAGCAGCTTATCCGCCAGAGAAGAGACCCAGTACTTC.

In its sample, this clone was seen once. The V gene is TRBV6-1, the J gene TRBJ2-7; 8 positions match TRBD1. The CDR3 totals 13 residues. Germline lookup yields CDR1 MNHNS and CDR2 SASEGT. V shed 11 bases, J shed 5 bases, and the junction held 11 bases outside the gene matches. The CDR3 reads CAVRTGNRNEQYF. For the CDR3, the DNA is TGTGCCGTCCGGACAGGGAATAGGAACGAGCAGTACTTC.

The CDR3 DNA follows: TGTGCCAGCAGCGTAGAAGGGGGGGAGGGTCAGCCCCAGCATTTT. Its translation: CASSVEGGEGQPQHF. This rearrangement joins TRBV9 to TRBJ1-5, with TRBD1 as a possible D gene (6 bases). From germline, CDR1 is SGDLS and CDR2 YYNGEE. With 0 bases removed from V and 6 bases from J, the gap between germline ends came to 13 bases. CDR3 length equals 15 residues.